This entry lists 18 T cell receptor beta chains sequenced from one sample in a study of blood T cell repertoires in COVID-19. Measured with immunoSEQ multiplex PCR; TCRdb has only the in-frame clones, and not every one. The sample has a few hundred thousand clones, 80% to 90% seen once. The sequenced sample consisted of peripheral blood. These receptors all stem from a man aged 40-49 years with acute or convalescent COVID-19.

This chain connects TRBV5-5 to TRBJ1-1, with 7 bases fitting TRBD1. V lost 1 base, J lost 6 bases, and 6 bases stayed unmatched. The CDR3 has 14 residues. CDR1 and CDR2 (germline): SGHKS, YYEKEE (reference sequence). CDR3: CASSLRQGRPEAFF. CDR3 coding DNA: TGTGCCAGCAGCTTGAGACAGGGTAGACCTGAAGCTTTCTTT.

V gene TRBV5-1 combines with J gene TRBJ1-2; D unresolved. Germline lookup yields CDR1 SGHRS and CDR2 YFSETQ. Trimming removed 2 bases from V and 0 bases from J, with 11 bases in between. The CDR3 is 15 amino acids. Here the CDR3 DNA reads TGCGCCAGCAGCTTTTGGACTGCCGCTAACTATGGCTACACCTTC. Its protein is CASSFWTAANYGYTF.

This clone turned up a few times. The chain carries TRBV28 and TRBJ1-1; D not certain. Germline lookup yields CDR1 MDHEN and CDR2 SYDVKM. The CDR3 has 11 amino acids. Deletions cut 8 bases from V and 8 bases from J, with 12 bases between. CDR3 region: CASRVGREAFF. The CDR3, as DNA: TGTGCCAGCCGAGTCGGGAGGGAAGCTTTCTTT. Based on the CDR3 plus reference TRBV28 and TRBJ1-1, the full variable domain is DVKVTQSSRYLVKRTGEKVFLECVQDMDHENMFWYRQDPGLGLRLIYFSYDVKMKEKGDIPEGYSVSREKKERFSLILESASTNQTSMYLCASRVGREAFFGQGTRLTVV.

The chain has TRBV24-1 and TRBJ2-3; the D gene is possibly TRBD2 (7 bases). This CDR3 comprises 18 residues. Germline V CDR1 and CDR2: KGHDR, SFDVKD. The germline V and J ends were trimmed by 1 base and 7 bases, with 23 bases remaining between them. The CDR3 bases are TGTGCCACCAGTGATTTTCGGGGGGCCGACGGGGTGACAAATACGCAGTATTTT. Translation: CATSDFRGADGVTNTQYF.

This chain connects TRBV13 to TRBJ2-3, with 9 bases lining up with TRBD1. The CDR3 has 15 residues. V lost 3 bases and J lost 4; bases outside the gene matches: 5. Germline loops: CDR1 PRHDT, CDR2 FYEKMQ (reference sequence). DNA of the CDR3: TGTGCCAGCAGCTTCCGGACAGGGGACGCAGATACGCAGTATTTT. Protein product: CASSFRTGDADTQYF.

The chain joins TRBV29-1 to TRBJ1-2; a possible D gene is TRBD1 (5 bases). CDR3 size: 14 residues. Germline-derived CDR1 and CDR2 are SQVTM and ANQGSEA. V was trimmed by 2 bases and J by 2 bases, leaving 12 bases between them. The CDR3 DNA follows: TGCAGCGTTGAATTTCCGGGGGAGAACTATGGCTACACCTTC. Its protein product is CSVEFPGENYGYTF.

V usage is TRBV5-8 and J usage is TRBJ1-4; D gene uncertain. Trimming took off 6 bases at V and 8 bases at J, with 17 bases between the two ends. There are 14 residues in the CDR3. Germline assignment: CDR1 SGHTS and CDR2 YDEGEE. DNA for the CDR3: TGTGCCAGCACCCTGCGACCGACGGGGGAAAAACTGTTTTTT. Its protein product is CASTLRPTGEKLFF.

This sequence joins TRBV6-5 and TRBJ2-2; tentative D call: TRBD2 (5 bases). Germline V gene lookup returns CDR1 MNHEY and CDR2 SVGAGI. This CDR3 spans 14 amino acids. With 3 bases removed from V and 5 bases from J, the gap between germline ends came to 10 bases. CDR3 nucleotide sequence: TGTGCCAGCAGTTATCGGGGTGTGACCGGGGAGCTGTTTTTT. It encodes CASSYRGVTGELFF.

This clone was counted a single time. The V call is TRBV5-5, the J call TRBJ1-2; tentatively, D is TRBD1 (6 bases). Germline V lookup: CDR1 SGHKS, CDR2 YYEKEE (reference sequence). Trimming took 5 bases from V and 4 from J, leaving 9 bases between them. The length of the CDR3 is 12 residues. The CDR3 nucleotides read TGTGCCAGCAGACAGGGTTCCTATGGCTACACCTTC. Translated: CASRQGSYGYTF.

This chain joins TRBV6-1 and TRBJ2-2, with 10 bases lining up with TRBD2. J lost 9 bases, V lost 1 base, and 5 bases had no gene match. Germline loops: CDR1 MNHNS, CDR2 SASEGT. The CDR3 has 15 residues. CDR3 amino acids: CASSEVSSGSRELFF. The DNA of the CDR3 is TGTGCCAGCAGTGAAGTCTCTAGCGGGAGCCGGGAGCTGTTTTTT.

The chain employs TRBV9 and TRBJ1-2; TRBD1 aligns across 7 bases. Trimming took 3 bases from V and 4 from J; bases not matched to a gene: 12. The germline CDR1 and CDR2 sequences are SGDLS and YYNGEE. There are 16 residues in the CDR3. The CDR3 bases are TGTGCCAGCAGCGGGCCCTACAGGGGACAGACCTATGGCTACACCTTC. It encodes CASSGPYRGQTYGYTF.

This clone appeared once. The CDR3 is CASSYNRGRSGNTIYF. Here the CDR3 DNA reads TGTGCCAGCAGCTACAATAGAGGTAGATCTGGAAACACCATATATTTT. V is TRBV3-1 (or the pseudogene TRBV3-2) and J is TRBJ1-3; D gene ambiguous. Trimming cost V 5 bases and J 1 base, with 15 bases left between them. CDR1 is LGHDT, CDR2 YNNKEL, per germline (reference sequence). The CDR3 contains 16 residues.

This chain uses TRBV5-1 with TRBJ2-7, with 7 bases identical to TRBD2. CDR3 size: 15 residues. The junction had 8 bases not matched to a gene; V was cut back by 0 bases and J by 5 bases. The V gene's germline CDR1 is SGHRS and CDR2 YFSETQ. The CDR3 DNA is TGCGCCAGCAGCTTGGTAACTGGGCGGGGGAACGAGCAGTACTTC. The encoded protein is CASSLVTGRGNEQYF. Full variable domain (remainder filled in from reference TRBV5-1 and TRBJ2-7): KAGVTQTPRYLIKTRGQQVTLSCSPISGHRSVSWYQQTPGQGLQFLFEYFSETQRNKGNFPGRFSGRQFSNSRSEMNVSTLELGDSALYLCASSLVTGRGNEQYFGPGTRLTVT.

This rearrangement joins TRBV5-1 to TRBJ1-4, with 7 bases that match TRBD1. The CDR3 runs to 17 residues. Germline V gene lookup returns CDR1 SGHRS and CDR2 YFSETQ. The junction had 10 bases not matched to a gene; V was cut back by 0 bases and J by 5 bases. This chain's CDR3 is CASSLEPDRVRNEKLFF. DNA of the CDR3: TGCGCCAGCAGCTTGGAACCCGACAGGGTTCGGAATGAAAAACTGTTTTTT.

The genes are TRBV7-6 and TRBJ2-2, with 10 bases matching TRBD2. This CDR3 contains 18 residues. Unmatched junction bases numbered 10, after V lost 2 bases and J lost 4 bases. Germline CDR1 is SGHVS and CDR2 is FNYEAQ. CDR3 loop: CASSLSLAGPAGTGELFF. CDR3 sequence (DNA): TGTGCCAGCAGCTTATCACTAGCGGGACCCGCTGGCACCGGGGAGCTGTTTTTT.

The genes are TRBV9 and TRBJ2-1; TRBD2 matches 8 bases. This CDR3 is built from 15 residues. CDR1 is SGDLS, CDR2 YYNGEE, per germline. J lost 5 bases, V lost 0 bases, and 4 bases had no gene match. CDR3 nucleotides: TGTGCCAGCAGCGTAGAACTAGCGGTGAACAATGAGCAGTTCTTC. Its protein product is CASSVELAVNNEQFF. The full variable domain, with the rest looked up from reference TRBV9 and TRBJ2-1, is DSGVTQTPKHLITATGQRVTLRCSPRSGDLSVYWYQQSLDQGLQFLIQYYNGEERAKGNILERFSAQQFPDLHSELNLSSLELGDSALYFCASSVELAVNNEQFFGPGTRLTVL.

The chain couples TRBV12-3 or TRBV12-4 to TRBJ2-7; 8 positions match TRBD2. This CDR3 has 13 residues. V trimming: 5 bases; J trimming: 3 bases; junction bases outside the gene matches: 3. The CDR3 sequence is CASSRGGYYEQYF. Written as DNA, the CDR3 is TGTGCCAGCAGTCGGGGGGGATACTACGAGCAGTACTTC.

The rearrangement joins TRBV7-9 to TRBJ2-1; 7 nucleotides match TRBD2. CDR1 and CDR2 from the germline V gene are SEHNR and FQNEAQ (reference sequence). The CDR3 has 14 residues. V dropped 3 bases and J dropped 7; count of bases not matched to a gene: 6. The CDR3 bases are TGTGCCAGCAGCTTTGGACTAGTAAGAAATGAGCAGTTCTTC. This gives the protein CASSFGLVRNEQFF.